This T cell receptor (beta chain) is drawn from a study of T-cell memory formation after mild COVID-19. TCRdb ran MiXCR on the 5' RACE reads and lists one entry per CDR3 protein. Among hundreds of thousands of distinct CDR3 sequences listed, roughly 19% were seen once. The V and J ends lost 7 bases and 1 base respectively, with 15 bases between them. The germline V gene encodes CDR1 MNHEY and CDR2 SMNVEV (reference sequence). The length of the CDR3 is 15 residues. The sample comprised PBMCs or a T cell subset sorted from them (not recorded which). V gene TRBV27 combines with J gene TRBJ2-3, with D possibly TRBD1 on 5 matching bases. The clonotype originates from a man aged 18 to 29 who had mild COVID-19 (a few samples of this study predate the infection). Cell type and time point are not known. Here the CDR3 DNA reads TGTGCCAGCAACGAAAGGGGTTACGGCACAGATACGCAGTATTTT. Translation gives CASNERGYGTDTQYF.